Reported below is one T cell receptor (beta chain). Antigen unknown. This CDR3 is 15 amino acids long. Germline loops: CDR1 MDHEN, CDR2 SYDVKM. V shed 6 bases and J 2 bases; nucleotides not matched to a gene: 8. The data derive from a study of T-cell reconstitution after alpha-beta-depleted transplantation in children. Study conclusions and caveats: There were reportedly several hundred expanded graft clones from which alpha-beta T cells came about two months after transplant.

Unique molecular identifiers were used to barcode this TCRbeta library. TCRdb reprocessed the PCR reads with MiXCR, giving one entry per CDR3 protein. The sample records about 240,000 distinct CDR3 sequences, about a quarter being singletons. The chain joins TRBV28 to TRBJ2-3, with TRBD2 matching over 7 bases. The receptor was isolated from a girl aged 2-9 years with Fanconi anemia, due to receive a stem cell transplant. The source material was PBMCs, sampled before TCRalphabeta/CD19-depleted stem cell transplant. The CDR3, as DNA: TGTGCCAGCAGACAACTAGCGTTGGCCACAGATACGCAGTATTTT. It encodes CASRQLALATDTQYF.